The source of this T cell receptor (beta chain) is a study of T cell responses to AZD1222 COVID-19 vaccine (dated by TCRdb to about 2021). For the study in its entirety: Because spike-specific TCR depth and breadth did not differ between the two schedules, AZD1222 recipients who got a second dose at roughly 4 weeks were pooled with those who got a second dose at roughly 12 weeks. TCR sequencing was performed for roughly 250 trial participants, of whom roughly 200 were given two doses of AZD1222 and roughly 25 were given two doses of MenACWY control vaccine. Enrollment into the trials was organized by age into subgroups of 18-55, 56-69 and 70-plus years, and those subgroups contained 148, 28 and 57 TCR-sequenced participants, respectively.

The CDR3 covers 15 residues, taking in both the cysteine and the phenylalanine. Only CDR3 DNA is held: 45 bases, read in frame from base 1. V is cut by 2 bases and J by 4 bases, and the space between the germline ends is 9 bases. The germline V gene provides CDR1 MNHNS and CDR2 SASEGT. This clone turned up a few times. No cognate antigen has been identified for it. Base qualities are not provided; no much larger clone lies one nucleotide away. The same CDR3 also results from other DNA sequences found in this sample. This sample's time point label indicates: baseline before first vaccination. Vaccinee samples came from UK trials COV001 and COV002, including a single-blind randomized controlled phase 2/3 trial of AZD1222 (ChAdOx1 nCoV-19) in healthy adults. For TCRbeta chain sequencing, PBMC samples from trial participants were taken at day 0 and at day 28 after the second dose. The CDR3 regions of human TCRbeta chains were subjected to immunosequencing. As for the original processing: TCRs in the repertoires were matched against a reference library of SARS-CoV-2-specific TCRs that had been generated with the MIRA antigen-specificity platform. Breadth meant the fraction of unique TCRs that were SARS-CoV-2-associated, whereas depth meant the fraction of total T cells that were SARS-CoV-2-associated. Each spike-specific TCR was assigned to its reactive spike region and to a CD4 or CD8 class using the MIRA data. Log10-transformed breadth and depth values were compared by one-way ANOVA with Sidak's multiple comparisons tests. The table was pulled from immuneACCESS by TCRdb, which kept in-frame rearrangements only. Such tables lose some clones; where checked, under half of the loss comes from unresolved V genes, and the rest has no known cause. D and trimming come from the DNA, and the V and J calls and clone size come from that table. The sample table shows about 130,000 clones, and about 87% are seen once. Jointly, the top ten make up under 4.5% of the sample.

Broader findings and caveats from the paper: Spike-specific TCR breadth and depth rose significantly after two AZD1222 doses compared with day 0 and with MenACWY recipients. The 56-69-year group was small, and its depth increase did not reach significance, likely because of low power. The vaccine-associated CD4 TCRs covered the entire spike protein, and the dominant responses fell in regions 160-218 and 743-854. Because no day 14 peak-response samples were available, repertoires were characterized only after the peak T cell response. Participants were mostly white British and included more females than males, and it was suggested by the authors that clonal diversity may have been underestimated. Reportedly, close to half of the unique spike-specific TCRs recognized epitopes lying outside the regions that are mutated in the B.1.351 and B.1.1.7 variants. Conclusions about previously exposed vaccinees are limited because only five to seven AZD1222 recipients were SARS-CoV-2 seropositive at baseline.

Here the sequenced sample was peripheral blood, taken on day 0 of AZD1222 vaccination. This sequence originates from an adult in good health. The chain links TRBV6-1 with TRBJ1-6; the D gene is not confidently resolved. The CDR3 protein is CASSEYGVYNSPLHF. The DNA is TGTGCCAGCAGTGAATACGGAGTTTATAATTCACCCCTCCACTTT.